This T cell receptor beta chain was retrieved from a study of human T cells and chemical hapten exposure. Time point here: pre-sensitization, week 0. The sample's treatment: therapeutic diphenylcyclopropenone sensitization with weekly scalp DPC. Each CDR3 protein gets one entry after TCRdb re-called the RACE reads with MiXCR. The sample contains some 59,000 distinct CDR3 sequences, roughly 10% of which appear only once. This clonotype appeared many times. CDR1 is DFQATT and CDR2 is SNEGSKA in the germline V gene (reference sequence). V was shortened by 3 bases and J by 0 bases, with 9 bases between the two germline ends. CDR3 size: 14 residues.

Sample: whole blood, taken in connection with sensitization to the hapten diphenylcyclopropenone (DPC). The V and J genes are TRBV20-1 and TRBJ1-5; maybe TRBD1 (6 bases). The TCR originated in a woman aged 40 to 50 with alopecia areata. Some clones in this sample may be carry-over from other donors' samples. The DNA of the CDR3 is TGCAGTGCTAGTAGGGACACTAGCAATCAGCCCCAGCATTTT. Translated: CSASRDTSNQPQHF.